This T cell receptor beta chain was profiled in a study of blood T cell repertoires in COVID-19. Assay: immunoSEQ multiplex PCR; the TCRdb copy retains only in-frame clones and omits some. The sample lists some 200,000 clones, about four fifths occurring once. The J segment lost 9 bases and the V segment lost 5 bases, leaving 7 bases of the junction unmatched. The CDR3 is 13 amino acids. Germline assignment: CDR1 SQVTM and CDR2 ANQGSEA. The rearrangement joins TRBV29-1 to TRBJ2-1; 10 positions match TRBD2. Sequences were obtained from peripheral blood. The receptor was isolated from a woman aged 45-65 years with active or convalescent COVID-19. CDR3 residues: CSVRLAGEVEQFF. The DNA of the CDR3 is TGCAGCGTTAGGCTAGCGGGGGAGGTTGAGCAGTTCTTC.